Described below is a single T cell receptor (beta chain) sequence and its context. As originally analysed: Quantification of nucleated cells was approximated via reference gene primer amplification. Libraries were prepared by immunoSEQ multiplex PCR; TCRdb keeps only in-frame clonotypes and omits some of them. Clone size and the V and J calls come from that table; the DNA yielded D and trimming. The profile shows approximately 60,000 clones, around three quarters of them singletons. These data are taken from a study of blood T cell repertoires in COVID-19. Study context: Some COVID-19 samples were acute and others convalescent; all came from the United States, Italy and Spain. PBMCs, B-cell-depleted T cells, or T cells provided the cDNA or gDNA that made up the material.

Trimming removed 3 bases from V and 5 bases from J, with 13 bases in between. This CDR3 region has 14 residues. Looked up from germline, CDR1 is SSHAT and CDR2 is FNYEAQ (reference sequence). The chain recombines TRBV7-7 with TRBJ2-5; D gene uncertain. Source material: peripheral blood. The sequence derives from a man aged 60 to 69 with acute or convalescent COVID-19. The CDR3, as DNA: TGTGCCAGCAGCTTGGGCCCCACGGCGGAGACCCAGTACTTC. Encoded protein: CASSLGPTAETQYF.